A single sample gave rise to the 14 T cell receptor beta chains below, sequenced in a study of radiotherapy plus CTLA-4 blockade in lung cancer. Sequencing used immunoSEQ multiplex PCR; TCRdb keeps in-frame clones, though not all of them. The sample gives roughly 54,000 clones, roughly three quarters of which show up once; about 2.9% is in the top ten. Here the sequenced sample was peripheral blood, taken from a patient treated with radiotherapy plus ipilimumab. All receptors come from a human donor with non-small cell lung cancer who had a partial response to radiotherapy plus ipilimumab.

The V gene is TRBV6-5, the J gene TRBJ2-1, with 9 positions matching TRBD2. The trim removed 6 bases at V and 6 bases at J, leaving 9 bases unmatched. The germline CDR1 and CDR2 sequences are MNHEY and SVGAGI. The CDR3 spans 15 residues. The chain's CDR3 is CASSRAGGGVNEQFF. CDR3 in DNA: TGTGCCAGCAGCCGAGCGGGGGGTGGGGTCAATGAGCAGTTCTTC.

This rearrangement joins TRBV5-1 to TRBJ2-7; TRBD2 matches 7 bases. This CDR3 contains 15 residues. Trimming at V came to 0 bases and at J to 1 base, leaving 4 bases not matched to a gene. Germline V gene data show CDR1 as SGHRS and CDR2 as YFSETQ. CDR3 loop: CASSLEAGVSYEQYF. In DNA, the CDR3 is TGCGCCAGCAGCTTGGAGGCGGGGGTTTCCTACGAGCAGTACTTC.

The chain has TRBV19 and TRBJ2-2, with 8 bases lining up with TRBD2. The CDR3 extends over 15 amino acids. The V segment lost 2 bases and the J segment 11 bases; nucleotides outside the gene matches: 10. Per germline, CDR1 LNHDA and CDR2 SQIVND (reference sequence). The CDR3 protein is CASSINGGAVDELFF. Written as DNA, the CDR3 is TGTGCCAGTAGTATAAACGGGGGGGCCGTAGATGAGCTGTTTTTT.

The V and J genes are TRBV6-5 and TRBJ2-2, with TRBD2 as a possible D gene (6 bases). V gave up 6 bases and J gave up 5 bases, with 10 bases separating them. CDR3 size: 13 residues. Germline CDR1 is MNHEY and CDR2 is SVGAGI. In DNA, the CDR3 is TGTGCCAGCAGCTCGGGGGAAACCGGGGAGCTGTTTTTT. Translation gives CASSSGETGELFF.

CDR3 nucleotides: TGTGCCCAACCGGGGGACGCCTACAATGAGCAGTTCTTC. Translation gives CAQPGDAYNEQFF. The chain uses TRBV19 and TRBJ2-1; TRBD2 might be the D (6 bases). V was shortened by 11 bases and J by 2 bases, with 13 bases between the two germline ends. This CDR3 is 13 amino acids long. CDR1 is LNHDA, CDR2 SQIVND, per germline (reference sequence).

The V and J genes are TRBV28 and TRBJ2-7; 7 bases agree with TRBD1. The CDR3 loop spans 12 amino acids. Per the germline V gene, CDR1 is MDHEN and CDR2 is SYDVKM. Trimming removed 9 bases from V and 2 bases from J; junction bases left unmatched: 4. The CDR3 loop is CASGQVTYEQYF. CDR3 coding DNA: TGTGCCAGTGGACAGGTAACCTACGAGCAGTACTTC. Based on the CDR3 plus reference TRBV28 and TRBJ2-7, the full variable domain is DVKVTQSSRYLVKRTGEKVFLECVQDMDHENMFWYRQDPGLGLRLIYFSYDVKMKEKGDIPEGYSVSREKKERFSLILESASTNQTSMYLCASGQVTYEQYFGPGTRLTVT.

The chain is built from TRBV7-2 and TRBJ1-2; D unclear. The V end was cut by 0 bases, the J end by 3 bases, with 17 bases between. CDR1 SGHTA and CDR2 FQGNSA come from the germline V gene. This CDR3 has 17 residues. Written as DNA, the CDR3 is TGTGCCAGCAGCTTAGCGCGGGGAGTGGCGACTTACTATGGCTACACCTTC. This translates into CASSLARGVATYYGYTF.

The chain is built from TRBV11-1 and TRBJ2-3; 8 bases fit TRBD2. Trimming at V came to 5 bases and at J to 2 bases, leaving 9 bases not matched to a gene. Germline V gene lookup returns CDR1 SGHAT and CDR2 FQDESV (reference sequence). The CDR3 consists of 16 residues. Here the CDR3 DNA reads TGTGCCAGCAGCCCGTTTAGCGGGGCAACCACAGATACGCAGTATTTT. Translated, it gives CASSPFSGATTDTQYF.

The genes are TRBV6-6 and TRBJ1-1; D remains unclear. This CDR3 comprises 12 residues. The germline V and J ends were trimmed by 10 bases and 4 bases, with 13 bases remaining between them. The germline V gene encodes CDR1 MNHNY and CDR2 SVGAGI (reference sequence). CDR3: CATAIDATEAFF. The CDR3 DNA sequence: TGTGCCACCGCTATCGATGCCACTGAAGCTTTCTTT.

This chain uses TRBV6-5 with TRBJ2-5, with TRBD2 as a possible D gene (6 bases). The germline V gene encodes CDR1 MNHEY and CDR2 SVGAGI. The V and J ends lost 4 bases and 4 bases respectively, with 13 bases between them. This CDR3 is built from 14 residues. DNA for the CDR3: TGTGCCAGCAGTTCCCCCGGGGGTGGAGAGACCCAGTACTTC. Protein: CASSSPGGGETQYF.

This clone was recorded once. V and J are TRBV29-1 and TRBJ1-2; D remains ambiguous. CDR1 is SQVTM, CDR2 ANQGSEA, per germline. V was shortened by 5 bases and J by 4 bases, with 5 bases between the two germline ends. The CDR3 has 10 residues. CDR3 residues: CSVHSYGYTF. In DNA form, the CDR3 reads TGCAGCGTTCACAGCTATGGCTACACCTTC.

V and J are TRBV7-6 and TRBJ2-3; 10 bases agree with TRBD2. This CDR3 has 15 amino acids. Germline CDR1 SGHVS, CDR2 FNYEAQ. The trim removed 5 bases at V and 2 bases at J, leaving 4 bases unmatched. CDR3 region: CASSASGGATDTQYF. CDR3 DNA sequence: TGTGCCAGCAGCGCGAGCGGGGGGGCCACAGATACGCAGTATTTT. The variable domain in full, completed from reference TRBV7-6 and TRBJ2-3, reads GAGVSQSPRYKVTKRGQDVALRCDPISGHVSLYWYRQALGQGPEFLTYFNYEAQQDKSGLPNDRFSAERPEGSISTLTIQRTEQRDSAMYRCASSASGGATDTQYFGPGTRLTVL.

V gene TRBV19 combines with J gene TRBJ2-4; TRBD1 is a possible D gene (6 bases). The CDR3 spans 13 residues. Germline CDR1 reads LNHDA; CDR2 reads SQIVND (reference sequence). V shed 7 bases and J shed 9 bases, with 16 bases lying between them. In DNA form, the CDR3 reads TGTGCCAGTACCACAGGGACACGGGGCATTCAGTACTTC. It specifies CASTTGTRGIQYF.

This clone was counted once. The rearrangement links TRBV10-3 to TRBJ2-1; 11 nucleotides match TRBD2. This CDR3 has 14 residues. CDR1 and CDR2 (germline): ENHRY, SYGVKD. Trimming took 6 bases from V and 8 from J; bases not matched to a gene: 6. CDR3 sequence reads: CAIRTSGGRDEQFF. DNA for the CDR3: TGTGCCATCAGAACTAGCGGGGGCAGGGATGAGCAGTTCTTC.